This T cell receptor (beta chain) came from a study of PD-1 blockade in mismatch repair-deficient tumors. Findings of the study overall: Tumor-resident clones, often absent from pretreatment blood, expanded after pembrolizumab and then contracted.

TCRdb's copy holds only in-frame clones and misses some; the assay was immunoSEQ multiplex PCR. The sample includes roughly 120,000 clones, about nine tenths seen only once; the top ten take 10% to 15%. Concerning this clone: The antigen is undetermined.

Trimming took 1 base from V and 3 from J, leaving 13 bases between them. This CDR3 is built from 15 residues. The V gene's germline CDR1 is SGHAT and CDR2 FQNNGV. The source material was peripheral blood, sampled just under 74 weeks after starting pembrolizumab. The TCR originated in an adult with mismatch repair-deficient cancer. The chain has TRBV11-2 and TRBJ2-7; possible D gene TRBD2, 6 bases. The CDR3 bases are TGTGCCAGCAGCTTAGGCGGGACGGTTTTCTACGAGCAGTACTTC. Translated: CASSLGGTVFYEQYF.